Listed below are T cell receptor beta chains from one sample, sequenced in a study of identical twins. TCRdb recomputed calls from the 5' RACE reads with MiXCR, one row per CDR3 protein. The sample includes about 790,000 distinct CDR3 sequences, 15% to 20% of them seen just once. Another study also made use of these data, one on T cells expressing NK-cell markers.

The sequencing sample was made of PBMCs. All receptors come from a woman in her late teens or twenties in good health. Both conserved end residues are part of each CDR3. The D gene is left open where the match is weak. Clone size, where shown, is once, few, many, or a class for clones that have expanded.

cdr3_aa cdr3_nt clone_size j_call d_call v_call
CASSLFRSQGTGELFF TGTGCCAGCAGCTTGTTCCGGTCGCAGGGGACCGGGGAGCTGTTTTTT NA TRBJ2-2 NA TRBV5-5
CASSELEGNEQFF TGCGCCAGCAGTGAGCTAGAGGGGAATGAGCAGTTCTTC NA TRBJ2-1 NA TRBV10-1
CSARDVAGYGYTF TGCAGTGCTAGAGATGTGGCAGGATATGGCTACACCTTC NA TRBJ1-2 NA TRBV20-1
CATSGTVYNEQFF TGTGCCACCTCCGGGACAGTGTACAATGAGCAGTTCTTC NA TRBJ2-1 TRBD1 TRBV28
CASSIAETGYGYTF TGTGCCAGTAGTATAGCAGAGACAGGCTATGGCTACACCTTC NA TRBJ1-2 NA TRBV19
CRARSSTGPNYGYTF TGCAGAGCTAGATCTTCGACAGGGCCTAACTATGGCTACACCTTC NA TRBJ1-2 TRBD1 TRBV20-1
CSAREGLAGYEFF TGCAGTGCTAGAGAGGGACTAGCGGGATACGAGTTCTTC NA TRBJ2-1 TRBD2 TRBV20-1
CSVAGWYF TGCAGCGTGGCCGGATGGTATTTT NA TRBJ2-3 NA TRBV29-1
CASSSAGGGRDTQYF TGTGCCAGCAGCTCCGCCGGTGGGGGCAGGGATACGCAGTATTTT NA TRBJ2-3 NA TRBV5-4
CASSAGPGQKAFF TGTGCCAGCAGCGCAGGACCGGGACAGAAAGCTTTCTTT few TRBJ1-1 TRBD1 TRBV13
CASSNTEGNTIYF TGTGCCAGCTCGAATACGGAGGGAAACACCATATATTTT NA TRBJ1-3 NA TRBV6-6
CATSRTPSSYNEQFF TGTGCCACCAGCAGGACTCCCAGCTCCTACAATGAGCAGTTCTTC few TRBJ2-1 NA TRBV15
CASSSGTYYGYTF TGCGCCAGCAGCTCCGGGACGTACTATGGCTACACCTTC few TRBJ1-2 NA TRBV5-1
CASSYGEGSPLHF TGTGCCAGCAGTTACGGGGAGGGCTCACCCCTCCACTTT NA TRBJ1-6 NA TRBV6-5
CASSQEGCERELSTDTQYF TGCGCCAGCAGCCAAGAGGGGTGCGAGCGGGAACTTAGCACAGATACGCAGTATTTT few TRBJ2-3 TRBD2 TRBV4-1
CASSLTPTAETQYF TGTGCCAGCAGTCTCACGCCCACTGCCGAGACCCAGTACTTC few TRBJ2-5 NA TRBV6-1
CASSEGRRYEAFF TGTGCCAGCAGTGAAGGGCGCAGATACGAAGCTTTCTTT many TRBJ1-1 NA TRBV2
CSASGLAHNEQFF TGCAGTGCTTCCGGACTAGCACACAATGAGCAGTTCTTC NA TRBJ2-1 TRBD2 TRBV20-1
CASRRGGTYEQYF TGTGCCAGCAGGCGGGGGGGAACATACGAGCAGTACTTC few TRBJ2-7 TRBD2 TRBV27
CASSYLGDGNNEQFF TGTGCCAGCAGTTACTTAGGGGACGGCAACAATGAGCAGTTCTTC NA TRBJ2-1 NA TRBV6-2/TRBV6-3
CASSLVLTETQYF TGTGCCAGCAGCTTAGTGTTAACGGAGACCCAGTACTTC few TRBJ2-5 NA TRBV7-2
CAISDVSGGFYEQYF TGTGCCATCAGTGATGTGAGCGGGGGGTTCTACGAGCAGTACTTC few TRBJ2-7 TRBD2 TRBV10-3
CASSAPAGSNTEAFF TGTGCCAGCAGCGCACCGGCAGGATCGAACACTGAAGCTTTCTTT NA TRBJ1-1 NA TRBV7-9
CSVGEMADTQYF TGCAGCGTTGGGGAGATGGCAGATACGCAGTATTTT NA TRBJ2-3 NA TRBV29-1
CSVRDSQETQYF TGCAGCGTAAGGGACAGCCAAGAGACCCAGTACTTC few TRBJ2-5 TRBD1 TRBV29-1
CASSISVNTEAFF TGTGCCAGTAGTATATCGGTGAACACTGAAGCTTTCTTT NA TRBJ1-1 NA TRBV19
CSVGPQGTEAFF TGCAGCGTTGGGCCCCAGGGCACTGAAGCTTTCTTT NA TRBJ1-1 NA TRBV29-1
CASSPPTGDISGANVLTF TGTGCCAGCAGCCCCCCGACAGGAGATATCTCTGGGGCCAACGTCCTGACTTTC NA TRBJ2-6 NA TRBV13
CASSSTGLREQYF TGTGCCAGCAGTTCGACAGGCTTGAGGGAGCAGTACTTC NA TRBJ2-7 NA TRBV12-3/TRBV12-4
CASWGTSGTSYNEQFF TGTGCCAGCTGGGGGACTAGCGGGACCTCCTACAATGAGCAGTTCTTC NA TRBJ2-1 TRBD2 TRBV12-3/TRBV12-4
CRADRTGGRVNTEAFF TGCAGAGCCGATCGGACAGGGGGTCGCGTGAACACTGAAGCTTTCTTT many TRBJ1-1 TRBD1 TRBV20-1
CASSAGGGSGDEQFF TGTGCCAGCAGCGCAGGAGGGGGATCCGGGGATGAGCAGTTCTTC NA TRBJ2-1 NA TRBV9
CASSFPRGANTEAFF TGTGCCAGCAGCTTCCCCAGGGGGGCGAACACTGAAGCTTTCTTT NA TRBJ1-1 TRBD1 TRBV7-9
CASSVARGTSGSSYNEQFF TGTGCCAGCAGCGTAGCCCGCGGGACTAGCGGGAGCTCCTACAATGAGCAGTTCTTC few TRBJ2-1 TRBD2 TRBV9
CASSSMAGGPWYEQYF TGTGCCAGCAGCTCGATGGCAGGGGGCCCATGGTACGAGCAGTACTTC many TRBJ2-7 TRBD1 TRBV7-9
CSARQPTGTQYF TGCAGTGCTAGACAACCGACCGGGACCCAGTACTTC NA TRBJ2-5 NA TRBV20-1
CASSSSAQGTQYF TGTGCCAGCAGCTCCTCAGCACAGGGAACCCAGTACTTC many TRBJ2-7 NA TRBV6-6
CASMAVSGNTIYF TGTGCCAGCATGGCGGTTTCTGGAAACACCATATATTTT few TRBJ1-3 NA TRBV25-1
CASTPGLALMQETQYF TGTGCCAGTACGCCGGGACTAGCGCTGATGCAAGAGACCCAGTACTTC NA TRBJ2-5 TRBD2 TRBV19
CATSRAGVYEQYF TGTGCCACCAGCAGAGCGGGGGTCTACGAGCAGTACTTC NA TRBJ2-7 NA TRBV15